A single sample gave rise to the 19 T cell receptor beta chains below, sequenced in a study of shared clonotypes between healthy human individuals. Measured with immunoSEQ multiplex PCR; TCRdb has only the in-frame clones, and not every one. The table lists 2 million to 2.5 million clones, 80% to 95% of them singletons. The sample comprised naive CD4+ T cells from PBMCs. Indicated subset: CD45RA+ positively selected. Every receptor here comes from a man aged 18 to 30 in good health. Some clones in this sample may be carry-over from other donors' samples.

This rearrangement joins TRBV7-8 to TRBJ2-2; 8 bases align to TRBD2. The germline CDR1 and CDR2 sequences are SGHVS and FQNEAQ. V lost 5 bases, J lost 6 bases, and 8 bases stayed unmatched. CDR3 length: 15 amino acids. CDR3 loop: CASSPPSGWAGELFF. The CDR3, as DNA: TGTGCCAGCAGCCCGCCTAGCGGGTGGGCCGGGGAGCTGTTTTTT.

This clone was detected only a few times. The rearrangement links TRBV7-2 to TRBJ1-4; D gene ambiguous. In germline, CDR1 is SGHTA, CDR2 FQGNSA. The V end lost 4 bases, the J end lost 8 bases, and 8 bases lay between the germline ends. The CDR3 has 12 residues. The CDR3 here is CASSYVGEKLFF. Written as DNA, the CDR3 is TGTGCCAGCAGCTATGTCGGGGAAAAACTGTTTTTT.

The chain has TRBV5-1 and TRBJ2-5; possibly TRBD1 for D (5 bases). Trimming shortened V by 4 bases and J by 4 bases, and 14 bases separated the two germline ends. The CDR3 runs 14 residues. Germline CDR1 and CDR2: SGHRS and YFSETQ. CDR3: CASSPGAGRETQYF. CDR3 coding DNA: TGCGCCAGCAGCCCTGGGGCAGGGCGAGAGACCCAGTACTTC.

V is TRBV5-1 and J is TRBJ2-5, with 8 bases matching TRBD2. Germline-derived CDR1 and CDR2 are SGHRS and YFSETQ. The junction had 7 bases not matched to a gene; V was cut back by 3 bases and J by 3 bases. This CDR3 region has 15 residues. For the CDR3, the DNA is TGCGCCAGCAGCTCGACCCCGGGGGGGGAAGAGACCCAGTACTTC. Residues: CASSSTPGGEETQYF. Drawing the rest from reference TRBV5-1 and TRBJ2-5, the complete variable domain is KAGVTQTPRYLIKTRGQQVTLSCSPISGHRSVSWYQQTPGQGLQFLFEYFSETQRNKGNFPGRFSGRQFSNSRSEMNVSTLELGDSALYLCASSSTPGGEETQYFGPGTRLLVL.

The V call is TRBV25-1, the J call TRBJ2-3, with 7 bases identical to TRBD1. The CDR3 is 15 residues long. V gave up 4 bases and J gave up 2 bases; unmatched junction bases: 6. Looked up from germline, CDR1 is MGHDK and CDR2 is SYGVNS. The CDR3 nucleotides read TGTGCCAGCAGTGCGGGACAGAAAACCACAGATACGCAGTATTTT. It yields the protein CASSAGQKTTDTQYF.

The count of this clone is one. The J gene is TRBJ2-2, the V gene TRBV5-6, with TRBD2 identical over 11 bases. The germline V gene encodes CDR1 SGHDT and CDR2 YYEEEE. There are 16 residues in the CDR3. The J segment lost 4 bases and the V segment lost 4 bases, leaving 6 bases of the junction unmatched. The CDR3 bases are TGTGCCAGCAGCCGAACTAGCGGGAGCTTCACCGGGGAGCTGTTTTTT. This gives the protein CASSRTSGSFTGELFF.

The chain carries TRBV6-6 and TRBJ2-3; D call uncertain. The germline V and J ends were trimmed by 10 bases and 0 bases, with 20 bases remaining between them. CDR3 length: 16 amino acids. Per germline, CDR1 MNHNY and CDR2 SVGAGI (reference sequence). CDR3 sequence: CATQRSVLTSTDTQYF. CDR3 bases: TGTGCCACCCAAAGATCGGTTCTTACTAGCACAGATACGCAGTATTTT.

This clone was recorded a few times. This chain connects TRBV5-1 to TRBJ1-1, with no clear D. Trimming cost V 4 bases and J 11 bases, with 15 bases left between them. Germline V gene data show CDR1 as SGHRS and CDR2 as YFSETQ. The CDR3 spans 12 residues. CDR3 region: CASSIEGSWAFF. The CDR3 region has the DNA TGCGCCAGCAGCATTGAGGGAAGCTGGGCTTTCTTT.

The chain carries TRBV27 and TRBJ1-4, with no clear D. Germline V gives CDR1 MNHEY, CDR2 SMNVEV (reference sequence). The CDR3 spans 16 residues. The germline V and J ends were trimmed by 3 bases and 8 bases, with 19 bases remaining between them. The CDR3 spells CASSFSIFVAREKLFF. In DNA form, the CDR3 reads TGTGCCAGCAGTTTTTCCATCTTCGTGGCGCGGGAAAAACTGTTTTTT.

The chain couples TRBV5-4 to TRBJ2-7, with D perhaps matching TRBD1 (5 bases). The germline V and J ends were trimmed by 2 bases and 6 bases, with 21 bases remaining between them. There are 16 residues in the CDR3. The germline gives CDR1 SGHNT, CDR2 YYREEE (reference sequence). The chain's CDR3 is CASSLVGGRPRGEQYF. CDR3 nucleotide sequence: TGTGCCAGCAGCTTAGTAGGCGGACGGCCTAGGGGCGAGCAGTACTTC.

The chain is built from TRBV4-1 and TRBJ2-1; unclear D gene. The CDR3 totals 13 residues. Germline CDR1 is MGHRA and CDR2 is YSYEKL. V was trimmed by 1 base and J by 7 bases, leaving 8 bases between them. Here the CDR3 DNA reads TGCGCCAGCAGCCAAGGCCCATCAAATGAGCAGTTCTTC. Protein sequence: CASSQGPSNEQFF.

This rearrangement joins TRBV5-1 to TRBJ1-2, with 12 positions matching TRBD1. Germline V lookup: CDR1 SGHRS, CDR2 YFSETQ. With V trimmed by 4 bases and J by 8 bases, 6 bases remained unmatched. The CDR3 extends over 14 amino acids. The CDR3 sequence is CASSEGTGGIGYTF. The CDR3, as DNA: TGCGCCAGCAGCGAAGGGACAGGGGGCATCGGCTACACCTTC.

This chain links TRBV2 with TRBJ2-5; TRBD2 matches at 9 bases. Germline V gene sequence: CDR1 SNHLY, CDR2 FYNNEI. Losses at the gene ends were 5 bases for V and 5 bases for J; bases not matched to a gene: 9. The CDR3 has 15 amino acids. The CDR3 loop reads CASSPLAGEGETQYF. DNA of the CDR3: TGTGCCAGCAGTCCTTTAGCGGGAGAGGGTGAGACCCAGTACTTC.

V and J are TRBV18 and TRBJ2-1; 8 positions agree with TRBD2. This CDR3 contains 19 residues. From germline, CDR1 is KGHSH and CDR2 LQKENI. The V gene end was trimmed by 3 bases and the J gene end by 0 bases; junction bases not matched to a gene: 13. The CDR3 here is CASSPGLATHYSSYNEQFF. CDR3 nucleotides: TGTGCCAGCTCACCCGGACTAGCCACCCACTATAGCTCCTACAATGAGCAGTTCTTC. Supplemented by reference TRBV18 and TRBJ2-1, the full variable domain reads NAGVMQNPRHLVRRRGQEARLRCSPMKGHSHVYWYRQLPEEGLKFMVYLQKENIIDESGMPKERFSAEFPKEGPSILRIQQVVRGDSAAYFCASSPGLATHYSSYNEQFFGPGTRLTVL.

Concerning this clone itself: Other nucleotide sequences in the sample specify the same CDR3. V and J are TRBV5-1 and TRBJ2-1; 9 bases fit TRBD2. The germline gives CDR1 SGHRS, CDR2 YFSETQ. After removal of 2 bases from V and 2 bases from J, the junction contained 2 bases not matched to a gene. The CDR3 extends over 15 amino acids. The CDR3 coding sequence is TGCGCCAGCAGCTTCCTAGCGGGAACCTACAATGAGCAGTTCTTC. It encodes CASSFLAGTYNEQFF. The full variable domain, its missing parts supplied by reference TRBV5-1 and TRBJ2-1, is KAGVTQTPRYLIKTRGQQVTLSCSPISGHRSVSWYQQTPGQGLQFLFEYFSETQRNKGNFPGRFSGRQFSNSRSEMNVSTLELGDSALYLCASSFLAGTYNEQFFGPGTRLTVL.

CDR3 loop: CASSARDQVINEQFF. The DNA of the CDR3 is TGTGCCAGCAGCGCGAGGGATCAGGTAATCAATGAGCAGTTCTTC. This chain connects TRBV7-3 to TRBJ2-1; TRBD2 is a possible D gene (5 bases). CDR3 length: 15 residues. The germline gives CDR1 SGHTA, CDR2 FQGTGA. V lost 5 bases and J lost 6, with 17 bases in between.

V is TRBV28 and J is TRBJ2-1; 9 nucleotides agree with TRBD2. The V and J ends lost 4 bases and 1 base, in that order; junction bases with no gene match: 5. CDR3 length equals 16 residues. The germline V gene encodes CDR1 MDHEN and CDR2 SYDVKM. Here the CDR3 DNA reads TGTGCCAGCAGTTCGCGACTAGCGGATTCCTACAATGAGCAGTTCTTC. As protein: CASSSRLADSYNEQFF.

The rearrangement links TRBV7-2 to TRBJ1-3; maybe TRBD1 (5 bases). The CDR3 is 14 residues long. Trimming removed 5 bases at V and 4 bases at J, with 12 bases between. CDR1 and CDR2 from the germline V gene are SGHTA and FQGNSA. CDR3 region: CASSRGGEGNTIYF. In DNA, the CDR3 is TGTGCCAGCAGCCGCGGGGGGGAAGGAAACACCATATATTTT.

This rearrangement joins TRBV6-1 to TRBJ1-2; perhaps TRBD1 as D (5 bases). This CDR3 region has 14 residues. V shed 3 bases and J shed 4 bases, with 12 bases lying between them. CDR1 and CDR2 (germline): MNHNS, SASEGT. The CDR3 sequence is CASSDVPGLYGYTF. CDR3 nucleotide sequence: TGTGCCAGCAGTGATGTCCCGGGGCTCTATGGCTACACCTTC.